The 6 T cell receptor beta chains below were found in one sample sequenced in a study of blood T cell repertoires in COVID-19. The assay was immunoSEQ multiplex PCR, and TCRdb's table has in-frame clones only and misses some. Of roughly 290,000 clones listed, 80% to 95% were seen once; the top ten hold roughly 6.8%. Sequencing was done on a sample of peripheral blood. The receptors here all came from a woman younger than 45 with COVID-19, enrolled during active disease.

The chain employs TRBV11-2 and TRBJ1-5; 9 bases align to TRBD1. The germline gives CDR1 SGHAT, CDR2 FQNNGV. V shed 3 bases and J 7 bases; nucleotides not matched to a gene: 7. The CDR3 is 15 residues long. CDR3 amino acids: CASSLAGTGYQPQHF. In DNA, the CDR3 is TGTGCCAGCAGCTTGGCCGGGACAGGGTACCAGCCCCAGCATTTT.

This clone was seen once. This chain links TRBV28 with TRBJ1-2; 10 nucleotides match TRBD1. The CDR3 contains 16 residues. V lost 5 bases to trimming and J lost 1 base; unmatched junction nucleotides: 7. Germline values: CDR1 MDHEN, CDR2 SYDVKM. The CDR3 spells CASSLRQGADNYGYTF. CDR3 DNA sequence: TGTGCCAGCAGTCTTCGACAGGGGGCGGATAACTATGGCTACACCTTC.

This chain uses TRBV30 with TRBJ1-5; TRBD1 aligns across 12 bases. This CDR3 is 17 amino acids long. Germline CDR1 GTSNPN, CDR2 SVGIG (reference sequence). The ends lost 1 base at V and 5 bases at J; junction bases unmatched: 9. CDR3 in DNA: TGTGCCTGGAGTGCGGGACAGGGGGCGACTCCCCATCAGCCCCAGCATTTT. Translating gives CAWSAGQGATPHQPQHF. Together with reference TRBV30 and TRBJ1-5, the CDR3 gives the full variable domain: SQTIHQWPATLVQPVGSPLSLECTVEGTSNPNLYWYRQAAGRGLQLLFYSVGIGQISSEVPQNLSASRPQDRQFILSSKKLLLSDSGFYLCAWSAGQGATPHQPQHFGDGTRLSIL.

The V call is TRBV30, the J call TRBJ2-7; a weak D match, TRBD1 (5 bases). Trimming took off 3 bases at V and 5 bases at J, with 17 bases between the two ends. CDR1 and CDR2 (germline): GTSNPN, SVGIG (reference sequence). The CDR3 length is 14 residues. CDR3 nucleotides: TGTGCCTGGAGCATCAGCAGGGCTATCAACGAGCAGTACTTC. Amino acid sequence: CAWSISRAINEQYF.

The genes are TRBV7-3 and TRBJ2-2; D unresolved. The V end lost 5 bases, the J end lost 8 bases, and 12 bases lay between the germline ends. Germline V gives CDR1 SGHTA, CDR2 FQGTGA. The CDR3 consists of 13 residues. The CDR3 DNA reads as TGTGCCAGCAGCCCCGTAAGCACTGGGGAGCTGTTTTTT. Amino acids: CASSPVSTGELFF. Based on the CDR3 plus reference TRBV7-3 and TRBJ2-2, the full variable domain is GAGVSQTPSNKVTEKGKYVELRCDPISGHTALYWYRQSLGQGPEFLIYFQGTGAADDSGLPNDRFFAVRPEGSVSTLKIQRTERGDSAVYLCASSPVSTGELFFGEGSRLTVL.

The chain is built from TRBV5-1 and TRBJ2-7; tentatively, D is TRBD2 (5 bases). Per the germline V gene, CDR1 is SGHRS and CDR2 is YFSETQ. V lost 2 bases to trimming and J lost 2 bases, with 14 bases between them. This CDR3 has 15 amino acids. DNA for the CDR3: TGCGCCAGCAGCTTTAGCGAGGGATTAACCTACGAGCAGTACTTC. Protein sequence: CASSFSEGLTYEQYF. The full variable domain, in which reference TRBV5-1 and TRBJ2-7 provide the parts outside the CDR3, is KAGVTQTPRYLIKTRGQQVTLSCSPISGHRSVSWYQQTPGQGLQFLFEYFSETQRNKGNFPGRFSGRQFSNSRSEMNVSTLELGDSALYLCASSFSEGLTYEQYFGPGTRLTVT.